Following are 30 T cell receptor beta chains from one sample sequenced in a study of blood T cell repertoires in COVID-19. Here immunoSEQ multiplex PCR was the method, and the copy in TCRdb shows in-frame clones only, minus some. The sample has 150,000 to 200,000 clones, more than 65% seen once. The specimen was PBMCs or T cells enriched from blood (not recorded which). The receptors were gathered from a woman aged 45 to 65 with acute COVID-19.

The genes are TRBV28 and TRBJ2-5, with 10 bases aligning to TRBD1. CDR1 MDHEN and CDR2 SYDVKM come from the germline V gene. The junction had 8 bases not matched to a gene; V was cut back by 6 bases and J by 1 base. CDR3 length equals 16 residues. Here the CDR3 DNA reads TGTGCCAGCAGCCGTGGGACAGGGGCGGCCCAAGAGACCCAGTACTTC. Translation: CASSRGTGAAQETQYF.

The V gene is TRBV5-5, the J gene TRBJ1-6; tentative D call: TRBD1 (6 bases). CDR1 SGHKS and CDR2 YYEKEE come from the germline V gene (reference sequence). Trimming left V 1 base short and J 9 bases short, with 14 bases between. The CDR3 is made up of 15 amino acids. CDR3 protein: CASSLRAGALSPLHF. CDR3 DNA sequence: TGTGCCAGCAGCTTGCGGGCGGGGGCTCTTTCACCCCTCCACTTT.

The chain uses TRBV19 and TRBJ1-4, with D unclear. V was shortened by 2 bases and J by 5 bases, with 9 bases between the two germline ends. The CDR3 consists of 14 residues. CDR1 and CDR2 (germline): LNHDA, SQIVND (reference sequence). CDR3 amino acids: CASSITQSNEKLFF. As DNA, the CDR3 is TGTGCCAGTAGTATAACCCAAAGCAATGAAAAACTGTTTTTT. Full variable domain (rest looked up from reference TRBV19 and TRBJ1-4): DGGITQSPKYLFRKEGQNVTLSCEQNLNHDAMYWYRQDPGQGLRLIYYSQIVNDFQKGDIAEGYSVSREKKESFPLTVTSAQKNPTAFYLCASSITQSNEKLFFGSGTQLSVL.

The V gene is TRBV21-1, the J gene TRBJ1-2. TRBV21-1 is described as a pseudogene. CDR3 size: 15 residues. The CDR3 DNA reads TGTGCCAGCAGCAAACAGGTCGAGGGTTTTTATGGCTACACCTTC. Its protein product is CASSKQVEGFYGYTF.

J is TRBJ1-2 and V is TRBV6-5, with TRBD1 matching over 9 bases. CDR3 length: 14 amino acids. J gave up 4 bases and V 4 bases, and 4 bases lay outside the gene matches. Germline V gives CDR1 MNHEY, CDR2 SVGAGI. CDR3 DNA sequence: TGTGCCAGCAGTTCCGACAGGGGGGTCTATGGCTACACCTTC. Encoded protein: CASSSDRGVYGYTF.

In this sample, this clone turned up once. J is TRBJ1-4 and V is TRBV19; 10 bases are shared with TRBD1. V lost 6 bases to trimming and J lost 3 bases; unmatched junction nucleotides: 10. CDR1 LNHDA and CDR2 SQIVND come from the germline V gene (reference sequence). This CDR3 spans 17 amino acids. CDR3 sequence reads: CASRRGQGPPANEKLFF. The CDR3 DNA reads TGTGCCAGTAGGAGGGGACAGGGGCCCCCTGCTAATGAAAAACTGTTTTTT.

The sample holds one count of this clone. This rearrangement joins TRBV28 to TRBJ1-2; 7 bases agree with TRBD1. Germline V lookup: CDR1 MDHEN, CDR2 SYDVKM. Germline trimming cut 3 bases from V and 3 bases from J; bases unmatched to any gene: 7. The CDR3 extends over 15 amino acids. CDR3 bases: TGTGCCAGCAGTTTTGAGGGGGCGCGTTACTATGGCTACACCTTC. Translated: CASSFEGARYYGYTF.

The V call is TRBV9, the J call TRBJ2-4; no definite D call. CDR3 length: 16 residues. V was cut by 3 bases and J by 0 bases, with 13 bases left in between. Germline V gene sequence: CDR1 SGDLS, CDR2 YYNGEE. CDR3 amino acids: CASSAEDGLAKNIQYF. The CDR3 bases are TGTGCCAGCAGCGCCGAGGATGGGTTAGCCAAAAACATTCAGTACTTC.

This chain uses TRBV3-1 (or the pseudogene TRBV3-2) with TRBJ2-5; unclear D gene. The germline V gene has CDR1 LGHDT and CDR2 YNNKEL (reference sequence). V gave up 3 bases and J gave up 5 bases, with 13 bases separating them. The CDR3 is 14 residues long. The CDR3 coding sequence is TGTGCCAGCAGCCACCCCAGGATTCGGGAGACCCAGTACTTC. This encodes CASSHPRIRETQYF.

In this sample, this clone turned up a few times. The CDR3 bases are TGTGCCAGCAGTTTCCCGACACAAAAGCATTATGGCTACACCTTC. Amino acids: CASSFPTQKHYGYTF. The V and J genes are TRBV27 and TRBJ1-2; no clear D gene. Trimming stripped 3 bases from V and 5 bases from J, with 16 bases between. This CDR3 has 15 residues. Germline-derived CDR1 and CDR2 are MNHEY and SMNVEV (reference sequence).

The chain carries TRBV2 and TRBJ2-5, with 10 bases that match TRBD2. J lost 0 bases, V lost 6 bases, and 7 bases had no gene match. The CDR3 contains 16 residues. Germline V gene sequence: CDR1 SNHLY, CDR2 FYNNEI. The CDR3 region is CASSRTSGSYQETQYF. DNA of the CDR3: TGTGCCAGCAGCCGGACTAGCGGCTCGTACCAAGAGACCCAGTACTTC. Together with reference TRBV2 and TRBJ2-5, the CDR3 gives the full variable domain: EPEVTQTPSHQVTQMGQEVILRCVPISNHLYFYWYRQILGQKVEFLVSFYNNEISEKSEIFDDQFSVERPDGSNFTLKIRSTKLEDSAMYFCASSRTSGSYQETQYFGPGTRLLVL.

V usage is TRBV20-1 and J usage is TRBJ1-1; maybe TRBD1 (5 bases). Germline assignment: CDR1 DFQATT and CDR2 SNEGSKA (reference sequence). Trimming shortened V by 3 bases and J by 4 bases, and 9 bases separated the two germline ends. This CDR3 has 12 amino acids. The CDR3: CSASRGGTEAFF. CDR3 in DNA: TGCAGTGCTAGTAGGGGAGGCACTGAAGCTTTCTTT.

The chain is built from TRBV7-3 and TRBJ1-2, with 7 bases lining up with TRBD1. Trimming took 5 bases from V and 0 from J; bases not matched to a gene: 3. CDR1 SGHTA and CDR2 FQGTGA come from the germline V gene. The CDR3 is 14 amino acids. CDR3 amino acids: CASSPGGANYGYTF. The CDR3 nucleotides read TGTGCCAGCAGCCCAGGGGGAGCTAACTATGGCTACACCTTC.

J is TRBJ1-3 and V is TRBV5-1; TRBD1 might be the D (6 bases). CDR3 length equals 13 residues. Trimming shortened V by 4 bases and J by 4 bases, and 9 bases separated the two germline ends. Germline-derived CDR1 and CDR2 are SGHRS and YFSETQ. DNA of the CDR3: TGCGCCAGCAGCACCGGACAGGGAAACACCATATATTTT. It yields the protein CASSTGQGNTIYF.

CDR3: CASSLERTVSGNQPQHF. As DNA, the CDR3 is TGTGCCAGCAGCTTAGAAAGGACAGTGTCGGGCAATCAGCCCCAGCATTTT. V and J are TRBV11-3 and TRBJ1-5; TRBD1 might be the D (6 bases). Germline assignment: CDR1 SGHNT and CDR2 YENEEA. The CDR3 has 17 amino acids. V lost 0 bases and J lost 2, with 14 bases in between.

The V call is TRBV6-5, the J call TRBJ1-2; 7 bases map to TRBD1. J lost 0 bases, V lost 5 bases, and 3 bases had no gene match. Germline assignment: CDR1 MNHEY and CDR2 SVGAGI. The CDR3 runs to 14 residues. CDR3 amino acids: CASSLTGPNYGYTF. CDR3 nucleotides: TGTGCCAGCAGTCTGACAGGGCCTAACTATGGCTACACCTTC.

The rearrangement links TRBV11-3 to TRBJ2-3; a weak D match, TRBD2 (6 bases). The CDR3 is made up of 16 amino acids. Germline V lookup: CDR1 SGHNT, CDR2 YENEEA. Trimming left V 5 bases short and J 2 bases short, with 17 bases between. The CDR3 is CASSPGTGWYTDTQYF. The CDR3 DNA reads as TGTGCCAGCAGCCCCGGGACTGGATGGTACACAGATACGCAGTATTTT.

The rearrangement links TRBV5-4 to TRBJ2-2, with 14 nucleotides matching TRBD2. Germline assignment: CDR1 SGHNT and CDR2 YYREEE (reference sequence). The CDR3 totals 17 residues. The V segment lost 4 bases and the J segment 5 bases; nucleotides outside the gene matches: 7. The CDR3 DNA reads TGTGCCAGCAGCCCGGGACTAGCGGGGGTTGGTACCGGGGAGCTGTTTTTT. Translation: CASSPGLAGVGTGELFF.

J is TRBJ1-6 and V is TRBV27; D is perhaps TRBD1 (5 bases). V was trimmed by 5 bases and J by 3 bases, leaving 14 bases between them. CDR1 and CDR2 (germline): MNHEY, SMNVEV (reference sequence). CDR3 length: 16 amino acids. CDR3 DNA sequence: TGTGCCAGCAGTAGCAGACAGAGAGACTATAATTCACCCCTCCACTTT. Translating it yields CASSSRQRDYNSPLHF.

The V and J genes are TRBV6-5 and TRBJ2-2, with 8 bases that match TRBD2. J was trimmed by 7 bases and V by 9 bases; bases with no gene match: 7. The CDR3 loop spans 13 amino acids. The germline V gene has CDR1 MNHEY and CDR2 SVGAGI. Here the CDR3 reads CASTGTRGGELFF. In nucleotides, the CDR3 is TGTGCCAGTACCGGGACTAGAGGCGGGGAGCTGTTTTTT.

The chain recombines TRBV20-1 with TRBJ1-2; D remains ambiguous. The germline V gene encodes CDR1 DFQATT and CDR2 SNEGSKA (reference sequence). This CDR3 comprises 11 residues. V gave up 2 bases and J gave up 5 bases, with 6 bases separating them. The CDR3 sequence: CSARYSYGYTF. Here the CDR3 DNA reads TGCAGTGCTAGATACTCGTATGGCTACACCTTC.

The V gene is TRBV4-2, the J gene TRBJ1-5; TRBD1 agrees at 12 bases. Germline assignment: CDR1 LGHNA and CDR2 YNFKEQ. This CDR3 has 15 amino acids. With V trimmed by 1 base and J by 9 bases, 4 bases remained unmatched. CDR3 sequence (DNA): TGTGCCAGCAGCCAAGGTGGGACAGGGGGCCGGCCCCAGCATTTT. The encoded protein is CASSQGGTGGRPQHF.

With respect to this clone: This specimen includes other DNA sequences encoding the same CDR3. The chain uses TRBV2 and TRBJ1-2, with D possibly being TRBD1 (5 bases). Trimming took off 7 bases at V and 2 bases at J, with 11 bases between the two ends. The CDR3 has 13 amino acids. The V gene's germline CDR1 is SNHLY and CDR2 FYNNEI. For the CDR3, the DNA is TGTGCCAGCACCCTACAGGCGAACTATGGCTACACCTTC. Residues: CASTLQANYGYTF.

This clone was seen a single time. The genes are TRBV28 and TRBJ1-6, with D perhaps matching TRBD1 (6 bases). The ends were cut back, 5 bases at V and 4 bases at J, with 18 bases in the middle. The CDR3 spans 17 residues. Germline V lookup: CDR1 MDHEN, CDR2 SYDVKM. The CDR3 protein is CASSGTGRGHYNSPLHF. Here the CDR3 DNA reads TGTGCCAGCAGTGGAACGGGTCGGGGACATTATAATTCACCCCTCCACTTT.

The gene calls are TRBV3-1 (or the pseudogene TRBV3-2) and TRBJ2-1; 12 nucleotides match TRBD2. The CDR3 contains 20 residues. Germline CDR1 and CDR2: LGHDT and YNNKEL (reference sequence). Trimming took 1 base from V and 1 from J; bases not matched to a gene: 11. CDR3 nucleotide sequence: TGTGCCAGCAGCCAAGGGCTACTAGCGGGGGGTTCCGGGTCCTACAATGAGCAGTTCTTC. It yields the protein CASSQGLLAGGSGSYNEQFF.

Only a few counts were recorded for this clone. This rearrangement joins TRBV7-2 to TRBJ1-6; D might be TRBD1 (6 bases). V was trimmed by 6 bases and J by 6 bases, leaving 15 bases between them. Germline V CDR1 and CDR2: SGHTA, FQGNSA. The CDR3 runs to 15 residues. Here the CDR3 DNA reads TGTGCCAGCAGTGTGGACAGCCTCCTTAATTCACCCCTCCACTTT. This encodes CASSVDSLLNSPLHF.

The chain employs TRBV28 and TRBJ2-3, with 14 bases matching TRBD2. Germline V gene sequence: CDR1 MDHEN, CDR2 SYDVKM. V lost 6 bases to trimming and J lost 4 bases; unmatched junction nucleotides: 12. The CDR3 covers 18 residues. The CDR3 DNA reads TGTGCCAGCAGGGGATTTGGACTAGCGGGGGGCGGGGCAGATACGCAGTATTTT. As protein: CASRGFGLAGGGADTQYF.

The chain joins TRBV7-6 to TRBJ2-3, with TRBD2 matching 16 bases. V trimming: 5 bases; J trimming: 4 bases; junction bases outside the gene matches: 6. Germline CDR1 and CDR2: SGHVS and FNYEAQ. The CDR3 length is 17 residues. CDR3 sequence reads: CASSQGLAGGRADTQYF. The CDR3 nucleotides are TGTGCCAGCAGCCAGGGACTAGCGGGGGGGCGGGCAGATACGCAGTATTTT.

V gene TRBV29-1 combines with J gene TRBJ2-1; TRBD1 matches 7 bases. V lost 3 bases, J lost 10 bases, and 0 bases stayed unmatched. The length of the CDR3 is 10 residues. CDR1 and CDR2 from the germline V gene are SQVTM and ANQGSEA. Here the CDR3 DNA reads TGCAGCGTTGACAGGGGGGAGCAGTTCTTC. Its translation: CSVDRGEQFF.

This chain joins TRBV5-1 and TRBJ2-3; 10 bases fit TRBD2. V shed 2 bases, J shed 0 bases, and the junction held 3 bases outside the gene matches. The CDR3 contains 16 residues. Germline lookup yields CDR1 SGHRS and CDR2 YFSETQ. The CDR3 reads CASSFTSGASTDTQYF. The CDR3, as DNA: TGCGCCAGCAGCTTTACTAGCGGGGCCAGCACAGATACGCAGTATTTT.